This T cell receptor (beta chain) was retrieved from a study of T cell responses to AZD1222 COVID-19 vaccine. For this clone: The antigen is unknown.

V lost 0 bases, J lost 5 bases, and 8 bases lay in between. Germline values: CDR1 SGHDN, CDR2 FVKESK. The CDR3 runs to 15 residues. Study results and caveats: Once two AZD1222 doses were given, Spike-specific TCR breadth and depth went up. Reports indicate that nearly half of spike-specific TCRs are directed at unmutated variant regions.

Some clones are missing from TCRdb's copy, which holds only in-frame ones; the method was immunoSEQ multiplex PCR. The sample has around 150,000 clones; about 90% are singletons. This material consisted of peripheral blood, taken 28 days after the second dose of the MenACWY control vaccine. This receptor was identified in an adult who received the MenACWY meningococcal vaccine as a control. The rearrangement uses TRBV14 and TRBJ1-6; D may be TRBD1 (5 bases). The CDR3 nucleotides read TGTGCCAGCAGCCAAGAGGGGCTAAATAATTCACCCCTCCACTTT. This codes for CASSQEGLNNSPLHF.